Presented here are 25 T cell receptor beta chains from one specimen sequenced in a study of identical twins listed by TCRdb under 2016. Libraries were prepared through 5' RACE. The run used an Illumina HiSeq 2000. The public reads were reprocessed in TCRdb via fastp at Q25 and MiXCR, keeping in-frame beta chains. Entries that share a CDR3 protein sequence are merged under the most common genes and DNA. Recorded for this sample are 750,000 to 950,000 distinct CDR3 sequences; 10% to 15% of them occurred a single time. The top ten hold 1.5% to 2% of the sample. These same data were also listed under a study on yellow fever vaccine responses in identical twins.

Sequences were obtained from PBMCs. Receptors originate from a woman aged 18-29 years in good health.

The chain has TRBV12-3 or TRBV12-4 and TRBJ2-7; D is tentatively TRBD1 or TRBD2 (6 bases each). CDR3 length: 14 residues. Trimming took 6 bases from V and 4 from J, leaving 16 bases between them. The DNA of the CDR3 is TGTGCCAGCAGGGGGGGCGGACGGGGTTACGAGCAGTACTTC. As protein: CASRGGGRGYEQYF.

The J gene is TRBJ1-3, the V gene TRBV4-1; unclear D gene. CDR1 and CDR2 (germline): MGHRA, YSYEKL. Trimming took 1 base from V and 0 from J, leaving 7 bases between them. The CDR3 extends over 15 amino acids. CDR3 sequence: CASSQGYSSGNTIYF. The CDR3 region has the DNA TGCGCCAGCAGCCAAGGATACAGCTCTGGAAACACCATATATTTT.

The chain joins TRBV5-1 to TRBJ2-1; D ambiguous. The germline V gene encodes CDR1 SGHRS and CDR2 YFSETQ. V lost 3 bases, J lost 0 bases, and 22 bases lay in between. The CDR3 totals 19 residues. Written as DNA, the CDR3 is TGCGCCAGCAGCTCAGTCATCATGTCTAGGACGTACTCCTACAATGAGCAGTTCTTC. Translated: CASSSVIMSRTYSYNEQFF.

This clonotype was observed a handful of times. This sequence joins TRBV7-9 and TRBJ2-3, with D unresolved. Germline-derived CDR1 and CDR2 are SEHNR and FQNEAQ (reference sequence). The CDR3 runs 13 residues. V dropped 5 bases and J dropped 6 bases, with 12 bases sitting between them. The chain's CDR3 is CASSNPLGDTQYF. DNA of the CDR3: TGTGCCAGCAGCAATCCGCTAGGCGATACGCAGTATTTT.

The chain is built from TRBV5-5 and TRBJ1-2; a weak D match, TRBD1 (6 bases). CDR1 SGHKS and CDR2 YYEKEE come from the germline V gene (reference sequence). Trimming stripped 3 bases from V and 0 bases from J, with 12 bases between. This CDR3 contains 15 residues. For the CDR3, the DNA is TGTGCCAGCAGCTCACCGGGACACGCTAACTATGGCTACACCTTC. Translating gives CASSSPGHANYGYTF.

CDR3 region: CATSVRANYGYTF. CDR3 DNA: TGTGCCACCAGTGTTCGTGCTAACTATGGCTACACCTTC. The chain uses TRBV24-1 and TRBJ1-2; D remains ambiguous. The V end was cut by 5 bases, the J end by 0 bases, with 6 bases between. CDR1 and CDR2 (germline): KGHDR, SFDVKD. This CDR3 region has 13 residues.

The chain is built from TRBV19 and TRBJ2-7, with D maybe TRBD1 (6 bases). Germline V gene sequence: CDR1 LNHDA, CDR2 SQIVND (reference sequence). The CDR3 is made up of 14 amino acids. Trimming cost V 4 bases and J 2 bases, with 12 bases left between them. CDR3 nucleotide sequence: TGTGCCAGTAGTAATCAGGGGTCGACCTACGAGCAGTACTTC. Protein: CASSNQGSTYEQYF.

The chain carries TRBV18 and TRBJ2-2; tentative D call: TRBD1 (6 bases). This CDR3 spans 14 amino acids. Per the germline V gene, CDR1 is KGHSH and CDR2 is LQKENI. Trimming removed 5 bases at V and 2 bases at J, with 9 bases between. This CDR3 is CASSADSNTGELFF. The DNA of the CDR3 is TGTGCCAGCTCAGCGGACAGCAACACCGGGGAGCTGTTTTTT.

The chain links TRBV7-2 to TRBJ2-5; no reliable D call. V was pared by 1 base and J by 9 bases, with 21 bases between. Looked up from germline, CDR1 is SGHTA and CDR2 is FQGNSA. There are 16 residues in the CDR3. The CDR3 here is CASSLVPTTSRAAQYF. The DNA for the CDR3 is TGTGCCAGCAGCTTAGTTCCCACCACATCCCGGGCGGCCCAGTACTTC.

CDR3 DNA sequence: TGCGCCAGCACCTTAGGTGTCCCCGGGACTAGCGGGGCTCATGAGCAGTTCTTC. Protein sequence: CASTLGVPGTSGAHEQFF. This rearrangement joins TRBV5-1 to TRBJ2-1, with 13 bases aligning to TRBD2. Germline CDR1 reads SGHRS; CDR2 reads YFSETQ. The CDR3 extends over 18 amino acids. Losses at the gene ends were 6 bases for V and 8 bases for J; bases not matched to a gene: 17.

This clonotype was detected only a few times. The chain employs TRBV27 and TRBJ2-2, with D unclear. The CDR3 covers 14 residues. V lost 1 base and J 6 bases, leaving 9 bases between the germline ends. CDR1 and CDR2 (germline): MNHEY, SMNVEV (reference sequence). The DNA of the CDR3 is TGTGCCAGCAGTTTATGGGAATCGGCCGGGGAGCTGTTTTTT. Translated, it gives CASSLWESAGELFF.

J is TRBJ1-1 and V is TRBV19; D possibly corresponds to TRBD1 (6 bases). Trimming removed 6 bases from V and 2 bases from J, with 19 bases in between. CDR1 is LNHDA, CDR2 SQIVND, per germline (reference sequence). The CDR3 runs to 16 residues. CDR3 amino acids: CASSSFARGGNTEAFF. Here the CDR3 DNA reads TGTGCCAGTAGCTCATTCGCCAGGGGAGGAAACACTGAAGCTTTCTTT.

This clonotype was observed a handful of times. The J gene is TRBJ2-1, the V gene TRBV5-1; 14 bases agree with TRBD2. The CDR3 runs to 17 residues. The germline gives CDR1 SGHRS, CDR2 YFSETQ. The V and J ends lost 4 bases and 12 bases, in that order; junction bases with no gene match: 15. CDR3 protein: CASSTADGLAGGLVQFF. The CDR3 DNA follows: TGCGCCAGCAGCACAGCGGATGGACTAGCGGGGGGTTTGGTGCAGTTCTTC.

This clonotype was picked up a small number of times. The CDR3, as DNA: TGTGCCAGCTCACCGGCCGGGGGCCACCAAGAGACCCAGTACTTC. It yields the protein CASSPAGGHQETQYF. This chain connects TRBV18 to TRBJ2-5, with D perhaps assigned TRBD1 or TRBD2 (6 bases each). Germline V CDR1 and CDR2: KGHSH, LQKENI. The V end lost 3 bases, the J end lost 0 bases, and 11 bases lay between the germline ends. The CDR3 totals 15 residues.

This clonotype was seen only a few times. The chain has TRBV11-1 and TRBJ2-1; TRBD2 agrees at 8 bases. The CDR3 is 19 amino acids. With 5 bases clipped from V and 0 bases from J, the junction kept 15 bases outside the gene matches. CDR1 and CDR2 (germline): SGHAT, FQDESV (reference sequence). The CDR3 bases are TGTGCCAGCAGCCAGGGGTACTTTAGCGGGACACTCTCCTACAATGAGCAGTTCTTC. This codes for CASSQGYFSGTLSYNEQFF.

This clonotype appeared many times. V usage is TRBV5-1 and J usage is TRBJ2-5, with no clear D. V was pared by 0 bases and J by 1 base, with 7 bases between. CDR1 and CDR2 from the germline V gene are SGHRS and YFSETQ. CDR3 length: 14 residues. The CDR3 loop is CASSLGTAQETQYF. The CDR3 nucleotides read TGCGCCAGCAGCTTGGGGACCGCCCAAGAGACCCAGTACTTC.

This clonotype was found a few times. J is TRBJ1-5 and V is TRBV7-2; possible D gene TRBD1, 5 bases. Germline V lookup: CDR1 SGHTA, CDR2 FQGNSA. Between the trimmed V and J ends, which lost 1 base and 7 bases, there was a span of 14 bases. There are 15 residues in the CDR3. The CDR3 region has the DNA TGTGCCAGCAGCTTAGGCGGTGGGGCTGGGCAGCCCCAGCATTTT. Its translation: CASSLGGGAGQPQHF.

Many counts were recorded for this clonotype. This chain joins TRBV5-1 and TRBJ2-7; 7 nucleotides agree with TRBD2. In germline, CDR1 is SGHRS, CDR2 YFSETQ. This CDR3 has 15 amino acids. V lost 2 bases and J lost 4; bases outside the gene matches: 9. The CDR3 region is CASSLESSGGYEQYF. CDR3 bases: TGCGCCAGCAGCTTAGAGTCTAGCGGAGGTTACGAGCAGTACTTC. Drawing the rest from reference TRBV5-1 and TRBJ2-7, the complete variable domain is KAGVTQTPRYLIKTRGQQVTLSCSPISGHRSVSWYQQTPGQGLQFLFEYFSETQRNKGNFPGRFSGRQFSNSRSEMNVSTLELGDSALYLCASSLESSGGYEQYFGPGTRLTVT.

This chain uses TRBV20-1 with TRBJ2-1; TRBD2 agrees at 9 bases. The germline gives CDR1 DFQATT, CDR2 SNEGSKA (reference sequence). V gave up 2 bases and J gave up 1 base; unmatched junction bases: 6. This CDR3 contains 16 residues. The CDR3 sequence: CSARFRTSESYNEQFF. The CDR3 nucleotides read TGCAGTGCTAGATTCCGGACTAGCGAGTCCTACAATGAGCAGTTCTTC.

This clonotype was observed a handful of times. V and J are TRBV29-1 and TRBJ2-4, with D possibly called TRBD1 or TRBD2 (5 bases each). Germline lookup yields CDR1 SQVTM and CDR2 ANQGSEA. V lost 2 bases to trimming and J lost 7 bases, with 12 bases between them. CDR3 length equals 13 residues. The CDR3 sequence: CSVESGWGNIQYF. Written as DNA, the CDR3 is TGCAGCGTTGAATCGGGGTGGGGGAACATTCAGTACTTC.

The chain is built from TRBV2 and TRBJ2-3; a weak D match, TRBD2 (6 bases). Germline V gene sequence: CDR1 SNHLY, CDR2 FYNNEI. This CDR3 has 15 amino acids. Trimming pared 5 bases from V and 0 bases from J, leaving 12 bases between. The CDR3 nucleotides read TGTGCCAGCAGTCGGCGCGGGACTAGCACAGATACGCAGTATTTT. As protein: CASSRRGTSTDTQYF. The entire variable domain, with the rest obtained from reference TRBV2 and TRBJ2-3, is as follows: EPEVTQTPSHQVTQMGQEVILRCVPISNHLYFYWYRQILGQKVEFLVSFYNNEISEKSEIFDDQFSVERPDGSNFTLKIRSTKLEDSAMYFCASSRRGTSTDTQYFGPGTRLTVL.

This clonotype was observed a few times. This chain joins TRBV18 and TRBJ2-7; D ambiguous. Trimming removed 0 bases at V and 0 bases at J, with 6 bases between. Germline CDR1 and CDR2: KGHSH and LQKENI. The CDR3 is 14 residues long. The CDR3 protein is CASSPPSNSYEQYF. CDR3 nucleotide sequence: TGTGCCAGCTCACCACCTTCGAACTCCTACGAGCAGTACTTC.

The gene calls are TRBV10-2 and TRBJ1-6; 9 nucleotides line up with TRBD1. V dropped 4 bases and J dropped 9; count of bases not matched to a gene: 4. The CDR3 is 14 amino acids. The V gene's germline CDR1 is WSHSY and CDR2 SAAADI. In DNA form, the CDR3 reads TGCGCCAGCAGTGGGGGGACAGGGAGTTCACCCCTCCACTTT. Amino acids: CASSGGTGSSPLHF.

The CDR3, as DNA: TGTGCCAGCAGTGAGAGACTAGCGGGGGCTCGGACTGCCAAAAATGAGCAGTTCTTC. This sequence encodes CASSERLAGARTAKNEQFF. The rearrangement uses TRBV6-1 and TRBJ2-1; TRBD2 matches at 12 bases. Germline loops: CDR1 MNHNS, CDR2 SASEGT. With V trimmed by 3 bases and J by 7 bases, 16 bases remained unmatched. There are 19 residues in the CDR3.

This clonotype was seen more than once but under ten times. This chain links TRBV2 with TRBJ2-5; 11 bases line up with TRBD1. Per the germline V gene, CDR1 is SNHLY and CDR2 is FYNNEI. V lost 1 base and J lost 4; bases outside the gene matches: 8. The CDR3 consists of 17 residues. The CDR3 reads CASSEDGAGTGGETQYF. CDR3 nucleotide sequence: TGTGCCAGCAGTGAAGACGGGGCCGGGACAGGGGGAGAGACCCAGTACTTC.